The 24 T cell receptor beta chains listed next were all sequenced from one sample in a study of shared clonotypes between healthy human individuals. Measured with immunoSEQ multiplex PCR; TCRdb has only the in-frame clones, and not every one. Among millions of clones, approximately 90% were seen once, and the ten largest hold around 0.15%. Sequencing used naive CD4+ T cells sorted from blood. Described subset: CD45RA+ positively selected. The receptors here all came from a man in his late teens or twenties in good health.

This chain links TRBV7-2 with TRBJ2-2, with 7 bases identical to TRBD2. V shed 0 bases and J 1 base; nucleotides not matched to a gene: 2. In germline, CDR1 is SGHTA, CDR2 FQGNSA. This CDR3 comprises 16 residues. Here the CDR3 DNA reads TGTGCCAGCAGCTTAGCGTCTAGCGGGAACACCGGGGAGCTGTTTTTT. Translating gives CASSLASSGNTGELFF.

The chain has TRBV5-1 and TRBJ2-1; D is unclear. Germline values: CDR1 SGHRS, CDR2 YFSETQ. V was shortened by 0 bases and J by 2 bases, with 12 bases between the two germline ends. The CDR3 sequence is 16 residues long. In nucleotides, the CDR3 is TGCGCCAGCAGCTTGGAGTGGGGATTTACCTACAATGAGCAGTTCTTC. This codes for CASSLEWGFTYNEQFF.

This chain connects TRBV19 to TRBJ1-5, with D unresolved. The germline V and J ends were trimmed by 5 bases and 11 bases, with 10 bases remaining between them. The V gene's germline CDR1 is LNHDA and CDR2 SQIVND (reference sequence). CDR3 length: 11 amino acids. The CDR3 region has the DNA TGTGCCAGTAGTGCCGGCGTGGCCCAGCATTTT. It translates to CASSAGVAQHF.

The chain links TRBV5-8 to TRBJ1-2, with 7 positions matching TRBD1. The CDR3 consists of 13 residues. Germline V CDR1 and CDR2: SGHTS, YDEGEE. The V and J ends lost 4 bases and 4 bases, in that order; junction bases with no gene match: 4. The CDR3 nucleotides are TGTGCCAGCAGCCCCAGGGGGGCCTATGGCTACACCTTC. Its protein product is CASSPRGAYGYTF.

This chain uses TRBV10-3 with TRBJ2-1; no firm D call. The CDR3 is 12 amino acids. In germline, CDR1 is ENHRY, CDR2 SYGVKD. Trimming stripped 2 bases from V and 10 bases from J, with 9 bases between. The CDR3 DNA sequence: TGTGCCATCAGTGAGGATCCCAACGAGCAGTTCTTC. As protein: CAISEDPNEQFF.

This clone was picked up a small number of times. Other DNA sequences of this sample code for an identical CDR3. The V and J genes are TRBV19 and TRBJ1-5, with D hard to call. Trimming took off 4 bases at V and 2 bases at J, with 3 bases between the two ends. CDR1 and CDR2 from the germline V gene are LNHDA and SQIVND (reference sequence). The CDR3 has 12 amino acids. CDR3 residues: CASSRGNQPQHF. In DNA form, the CDR3 reads TGTGCCAGTAGTAGGGGCAATCAGCCCCAGCATTTT.

V is TRBV2 and J is TRBJ2-7; 9 bases fit TRBD1. Germline V CDR1 and CDR2: SNHLY, FYNNEI. The CDR3 covers 12 residues. The trim removed 8 bases at V and 6 bases at J, leaving 5 bases unmatched. The DNA for the CDR3 is TGTGCCAGCCTTGGGACAGGGCGCGAGCAGTACTTC. Amino acids: CASLGTGREQYF. Complete variable domain (other parts from reference TRBV2 and TRBJ2-7): EPEVTQTPSHQVTQMGQEVILRCVPISNHLYFYWYRQILGQKVEFLVSFYNNEISEKSEIFDDQFSVERPDGSNFTLKIRSTKLEDSAMYFCASLGTGREQYFGPGTRLTVT.

The chain carries TRBV19 and TRBJ2-1, with 10 bases matching TRBD2. CDR3 length: 16 residues. Germline CDR1 LNHDA, CDR2 SQIVND (reference sequence). Trimming cost V 1 base and J 5 bases; bases outside gene matches: 5. CDR3 sequence (DNA): TGTGCCAGTAGTATAGTGGCTAGCGGGGGTCACAATGAGCAGTTCTTC. This translates into CASSIVASGGHNEQFF.

This clone has only one observation. The genes are TRBV6-5 and TRBJ2-5, with 8 nucleotides matching TRBD2. The germline V gene has CDR1 MNHEY and CDR2 SVGAGI. The trim removed 4 bases at V and 4 bases at J, leaving 5 bases unmatched. The CDR3 extends over 14 amino acids. The CDR3 sequence is CASSSPGGRETQYF. In DNA form, the CDR3 reads TGTGCCAGCAGTTCCCCGGGGGGGCGAGAGACCCAGTACTTC.

The chain joins TRBV5-1 to TRBJ2-7; TRBD1 might be the D (6 bases). Germline CDR1 reads SGHRS; CDR2 reads YFSETQ. The length of the CDR3 is 15 residues. V was shortened by 2 bases and J by 2 bases, with 14 bases between the two germline ends. The CDR3 here is CASSLGTTDPYEQYF. The CDR3 nucleotides are TGCGCCAGCAGCTTAGGGACAACCGACCCCTACGAGCAGTACTTC. Based on the CDR3 plus reference TRBV5-1 and TRBJ2-7, the full variable domain is KAGVTQTPRYLIKTRGQQVTLSCSPISGHRSVSWYQQTPGQGLQFLFEYFSETQRNKGNFPGRFSGRQFSNSRSEMNVSTLELGDSALYLCASSLGTTDPYEQYFGPGTRLTVT.

This rearrangement joins TRBV5-4 to TRBJ1-6; 12 positions match TRBD1. J lost 10 bases, V lost 0 bases, and 2 bases had no gene match. This CDR3 region has 15 residues. CDR1 is SGHNT, CDR2 YYREEE, per germline (reference sequence). DNA of the CDR3: TGTGCCAGCAGCTTGGGGGGACAGGGGGCATCACCCCTCCACTTT. Its translation: CASSLGGQGASPLHF.

This clone was seen once. V is TRBV5-5 and J is TRBJ1-2; D is uncertain. The CDR3 contains 19 residues. Germline loops: CDR1 SGHKS, CDR2 YYEKEE (reference sequence). The V end lost 0 bases, the J end lost 0 bases, and 21 bases lay between the germline ends. CDR3 sequence reads: CASSLGAASTLIANYGYTF. The CDR3 DNA sequence: TGTGCCAGCAGCTTGGGGGCCGCCAGTACCTTAATAGCTAACTATGGCTACACCTTC.

The rearrangement joins TRBV4-1 to TRBJ2-4; D perhaps matches TRBD2 (5 bases). Trimming took 2 bases from V and 1 from J, leaving 12 bases between them. The CDR3 contains 16 residues. Germline V lookup: CDR1 MGHRA, CDR2 YSYEKL. The CDR3 DNA is TGCGCCAGCAGCCAAATGGCCGGGAAGGCCAAAAACATTCAGTACTTC. This sequence encodes CASSQMAGKAKNIQYF.

Comment on this clone: Other DNA sequences of this sample code for an identical CDR3. The gene calls are TRBV11-2 and TRBJ2-2, with D hard to call. V was pared by 1 base and J by 6 bases, with 3 bases between. In germline, CDR1 is SGHAT, CDR2 FQNNGV. The CDR3 contains 12 residues. The DNA for the CDR3 is TGTGCCAGCAGCTTAGGAGCCGGGGAGCTGTTTTTT. Translating gives CASSLGAGELFF.

This sequence joins TRBV19 and TRBJ2-1; 7 nucleotides line up with TRBD1. This CDR3 has 15 amino acids. Germline-derived CDR1 and CDR2 are LNHDA and SQIVND (reference sequence). The junction had 6 bases not matched to a gene; V was cut back by 3 bases and J by 4 bases. The CDR3 is CASSIIEGAYNEQFF. CDR3 DNA: TGTGCCAGTAGTATTATTGAGGGGGCTTACAATGAGCAGTTCTTC.

As to this clone: At the DNA level, this CDR3 is encoded by other sequences in the same sample as well. V and J are TRBV9 and TRBJ2-3; 10 positions match TRBD2. Germline V gene data show CDR1 as SGDLS and CDR2 as YYNGEE. The length of the CDR3 is 16 residues. The junction had 5 bases not matched to a gene; V was cut back by 3 bases and J by 1 base. The CDR3 DNA sequence: TGTGCCAGCAGCGAGGGACTAGCGACCCGCACAGATACGCAGTATTTT. This encodes CASSEGLATRTDTQYF.

For the CDR3, the DNA is TGTGCCAGCAGCTTAGGAGACAGGGCTATCGGATCACCCCTCCACTTT. Its protein product is CASSLGDRAIGSPLHF. The rearrangement uses TRBV7-9 and TRBJ1-6, with TRBD1 matching over 7 bases. Germline CDR1 SEHNR, CDR2 FQNEAQ (reference sequence). This CDR3 contains 16 residues. The V segment lost 1 base and the J segment 10 bases; nucleotides outside the gene matches: 10. Filled out from reference TRBV7-9 and TRBJ1-6, the complete variable domain reads DTGVSQNPRHKITKRGQNVTFRCDPISEHNRLYWYRQTLGQGPEFLTYFQNEAQLEKSRLLSDRFSAERPKGSFSTLEIQRTEQGDSAMYLCASSLGDRAIGSPLHFGNGTRLTVT.

The chain uses TRBV11-2 and TRBJ1-1; tentative D call: TRBD1 (6 bases). CDR1 is SGHAT and CDR2 is FQNNGV in the germline V gene. The length of the CDR3 is 15 residues. V was trimmed by 3 bases and J by 1 base, leaving 12 bases between them. The DNA of the CDR3 is TGTGCCAGCAGCTTGGGGACAAAGGCGAACACTGAAGCTTTCTTT. It codes for CASSLGTKANTEAFF.

The chain carries TRBV10-3 and TRBJ2-3; D is uncertain. Trimming cost V 8 bases and J 3 bases, with 18 bases left between them. The CDR3 is 15 amino acids. Germline values: CDR1 ENHRY, CDR2 SYGVKD. The CDR3 protein is CAIASGGGGTDTQYF. CDR3 nucleotides: TGTGCCATCGCCTCGGGTGGCGGTGGGACAGATACGCAGTATTTT.

This clone showed up just once. The same CDR3 arises from other DNA sequences in this sample as well. V is TRBV5-1 and J is TRBJ2-7; the D is unclear. Germline V gene sequence: CDR1 SGHRS, CDR2 YFSETQ. V gave up 0 bases and J gave up 5 bases, with 6 bases separating them. There are 12 residues in the CDR3. The DNA of the CDR3 is TGCGCCAGCAGCTTGGTTTCTCACGAGCAGTACTTC. Translating it yields CASSLVSHEQYF.

The chain recombines TRBV19 with TRBJ2-5, with D perhaps matching TRBD2 (6 bases). This CDR3 spans 13 amino acids. Germline lookup yields CDR1 LNHDA and CDR2 SQIVND (reference sequence). The V end lost 4 bases, the J end lost 5 bases, and 11 bases lay between the germline ends. CDR3 protein: CASSTAGRETQYF. DNA for the CDR3: TGTGCCAGTAGTACGGCGGGGCGGGAGACCCAGTACTTC.

In nucleotides, the CDR3 is TGTGCCAGCAGCTTGGCTAGGGCAGGGCAGTACTTC. Amino acids: CASSLARAGQYF. V and J are TRBV5-6 and TRBJ2-7; D gene unclear. CDR3 length: 12 residues. Trimming took 0 bases from V and 9 from J, leaving 10 bases between them. From germline, CDR1 is SGHDT and CDR2 YYEEEE.

Concerning this clone itself: Relative to the germline gene, one junction end is altered; a read error may explain this. The chain recombines TRBV7-9 with TRBJ2-6, with D perhaps being TRBD1 or TRBD2 (5 bases each). The germline V gene encodes CDR1 SEHNR and CDR2 FQNEAQ (reference sequence). The CDR3 spans 18 residues. The CDR3 protein is CASSLAPGRRKGANVLTF. CDR3 nucleotides: TGTGCCAGCAGCCTAGCTCCGGGACGACGTAAGGGGGCCAACGTCCTGACTTTC.

CDR3 protein: CASSLDSFASRTGELFF. The DNA for the CDR3 is TGTGCCAGCTCACTTGACTCCTTCGCTAGCAGAACCGGGGAGCTGTTTTTT. The chain carries TRBV18 and TRBJ2-2, with D possibly matching TRBD2 (5 bases). V was pared by 4 bases and J by 5 bases, with 20 bases between. Germline assignment: CDR1 KGHSH and CDR2 LQKENI. CDR3 size: 17 residues.